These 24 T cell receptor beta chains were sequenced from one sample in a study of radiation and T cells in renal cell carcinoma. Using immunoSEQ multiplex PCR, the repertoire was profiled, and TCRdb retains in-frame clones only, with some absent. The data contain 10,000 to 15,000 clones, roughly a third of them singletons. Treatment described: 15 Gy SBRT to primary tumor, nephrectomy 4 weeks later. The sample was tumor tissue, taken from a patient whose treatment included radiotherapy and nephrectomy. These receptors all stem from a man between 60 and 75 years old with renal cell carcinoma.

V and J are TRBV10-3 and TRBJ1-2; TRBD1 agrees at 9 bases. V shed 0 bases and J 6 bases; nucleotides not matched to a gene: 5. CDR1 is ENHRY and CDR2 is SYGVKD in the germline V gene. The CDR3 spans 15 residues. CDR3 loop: CAISESTRDRDGYTF. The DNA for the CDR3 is TGTGCCATCAGTGAGTCGACTCGGGACAGGGATGGCTACACCTTC.

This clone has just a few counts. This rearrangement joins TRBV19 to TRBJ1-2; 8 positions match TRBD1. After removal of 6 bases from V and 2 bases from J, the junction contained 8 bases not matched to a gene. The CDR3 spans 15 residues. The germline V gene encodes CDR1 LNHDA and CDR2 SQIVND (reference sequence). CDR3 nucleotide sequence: TGTGCCAGTAGCAAGGGGACAGGAGCCAACTATGGCTACACCTTC. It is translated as CASSKGTGANYGYTF. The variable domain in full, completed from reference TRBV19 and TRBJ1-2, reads DGGITQSPKYLFRKEGQNVTLSCEQNLNHDAMYWYRQDPGQGLRLIYYSQIVNDFQKGDIAEGYSVSREKKESFPLTVTSAQKNPTAFYLCASSKGTGANYGYTFGSGTRLTVV.

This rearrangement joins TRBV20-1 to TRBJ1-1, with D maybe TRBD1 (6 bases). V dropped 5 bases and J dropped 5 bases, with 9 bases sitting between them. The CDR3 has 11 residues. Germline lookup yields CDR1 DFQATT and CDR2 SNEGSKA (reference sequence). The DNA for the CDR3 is TGCAGTGCTGGGAGGGGGACTGAAGCTTTCTTT. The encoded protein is CSAGRGTEAFF.

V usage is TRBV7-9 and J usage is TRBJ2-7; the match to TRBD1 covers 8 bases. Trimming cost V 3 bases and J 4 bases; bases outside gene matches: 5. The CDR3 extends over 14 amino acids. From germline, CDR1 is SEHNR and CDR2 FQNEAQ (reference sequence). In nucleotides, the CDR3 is TGTGCCAGCAGCTTCCGGGACAGGCCTTACGAGCAGTACTTC. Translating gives CASSFRDRPYEQYF. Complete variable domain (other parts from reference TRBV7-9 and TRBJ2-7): DTGVSQNPRHKITKRGQNVTFRCDPISEHNRLYWYRQTLGQGPEFLTYFQNEAQLEKSRLLSDRFSAERPKGSFSTLEIQRTEQGDSAMYLCASSFRDRPYEQYFGPGTRLTVT.

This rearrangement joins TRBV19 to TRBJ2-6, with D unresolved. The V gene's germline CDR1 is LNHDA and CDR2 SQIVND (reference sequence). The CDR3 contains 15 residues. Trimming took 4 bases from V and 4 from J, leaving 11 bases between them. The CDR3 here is CASSKKGSGANVLTF. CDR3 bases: TGTGCCAGTAGTAAGAAGGGATCCGGGGCCAACGTCCTGACTTTC.

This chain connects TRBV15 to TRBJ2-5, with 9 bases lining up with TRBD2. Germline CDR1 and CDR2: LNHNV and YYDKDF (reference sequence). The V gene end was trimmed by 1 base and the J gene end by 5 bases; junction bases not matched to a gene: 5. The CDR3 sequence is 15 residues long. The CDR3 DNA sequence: TGTGCCACCAGCAGAGGTAGCGGGAGAGGCGAGACCCAGTACTTC. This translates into CATSRGSGRGETQYF.

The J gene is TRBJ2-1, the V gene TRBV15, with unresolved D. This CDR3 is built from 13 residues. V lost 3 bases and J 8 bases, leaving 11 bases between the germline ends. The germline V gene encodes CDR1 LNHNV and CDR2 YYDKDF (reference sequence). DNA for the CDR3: TGTGCCACCAGCAGTTACCCTGGCGATGAGCAGTTCTTC. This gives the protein CATSSYPGDEQFF.

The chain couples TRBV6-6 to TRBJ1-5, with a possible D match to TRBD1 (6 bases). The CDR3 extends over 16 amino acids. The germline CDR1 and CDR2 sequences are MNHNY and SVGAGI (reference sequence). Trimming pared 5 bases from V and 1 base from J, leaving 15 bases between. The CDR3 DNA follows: TGTGCCAGCAGTCATCGCCGGGACAAAAGCAATCAGCCCCAGCATTTT. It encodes CASSHRRDKSNQPQHF.

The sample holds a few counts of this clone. The CDR3 nucleotides read TGTGCCAGCACCACGAAGGCGGGTATCTATGGCTACACCTTC. It translates to CASTTKAGIYGYTF. The chain employs TRBV2 and TRBJ1-2; D is ambiguous. V was clipped by 7 bases and J by 4 bases, with 16 bases between them. The V gene's germline CDR1 is SNHLY and CDR2 FYNNEI. This CDR3 has 14 amino acids. Full variable domain (rest looked up from reference TRBV2 and TRBJ1-2): EPEVTQTPSHQVTQMGQEVILRCVPISNHLYFYWYRQILGQKVEFLVSFYNNEISEKSEIFDDQFSVERPDGSNFTLKIRSTKLEDSAMYFCASTTKAGIYGYTFGSGTRLTVV.

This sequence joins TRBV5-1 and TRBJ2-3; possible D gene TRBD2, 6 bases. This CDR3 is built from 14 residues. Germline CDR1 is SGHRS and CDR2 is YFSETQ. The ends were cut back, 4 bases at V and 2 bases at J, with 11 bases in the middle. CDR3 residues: CASSGGLNTDTQYF. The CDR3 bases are TGCGCCAGCAGCGGTGGACTAAACACAGATACGCAGTATTTT.

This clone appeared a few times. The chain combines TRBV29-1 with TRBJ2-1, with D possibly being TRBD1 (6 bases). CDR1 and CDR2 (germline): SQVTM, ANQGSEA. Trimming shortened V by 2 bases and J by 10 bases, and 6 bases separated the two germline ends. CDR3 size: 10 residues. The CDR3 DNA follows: TGCAGCGTTGAAACAGGGGAGCAGTTCTTC. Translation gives CSVETGEQFF.

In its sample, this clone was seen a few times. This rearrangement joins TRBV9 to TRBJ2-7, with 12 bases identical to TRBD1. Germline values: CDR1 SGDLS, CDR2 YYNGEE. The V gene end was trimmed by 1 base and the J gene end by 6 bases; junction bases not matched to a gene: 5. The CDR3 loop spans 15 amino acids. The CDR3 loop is CASSVLGQGAGEQYF. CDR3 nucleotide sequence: TGTGCCAGCAGCGTATTGGGACAGGGGGCTGGCGAGCAGTACTTC.

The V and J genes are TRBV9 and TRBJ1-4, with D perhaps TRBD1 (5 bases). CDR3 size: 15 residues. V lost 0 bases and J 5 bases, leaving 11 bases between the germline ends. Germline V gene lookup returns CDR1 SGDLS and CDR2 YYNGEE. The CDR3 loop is CASSVGGRRNEKLFF. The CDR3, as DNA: TGTGCCAGCAGCGTAGGGGGACGGCGGAATGAAAAACTGTTTTTT.

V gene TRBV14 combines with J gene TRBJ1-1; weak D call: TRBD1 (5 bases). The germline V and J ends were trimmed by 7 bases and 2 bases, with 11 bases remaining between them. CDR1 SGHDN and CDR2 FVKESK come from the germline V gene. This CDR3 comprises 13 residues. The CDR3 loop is CASKRGLNTEAFF. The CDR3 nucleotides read TGTGCCAGCAAGAGGGGCCTTAACACTGAAGCTTTCTTT.

CDR3 region: CASSLDEVETQYF. In DNA form, the CDR3 reads TGTGCCAGCAGCTTAGATGAGGTGGAAACCCAGTACTTC. This sequence joins TRBV11-3 and TRBJ2-5, with D unresolved. CDR3 length: 13 residues. V was clipped by 0 bases and J by 8 bases, with 10 bases between them. Germline V gives CDR1 SGHNT, CDR2 YENEEA.

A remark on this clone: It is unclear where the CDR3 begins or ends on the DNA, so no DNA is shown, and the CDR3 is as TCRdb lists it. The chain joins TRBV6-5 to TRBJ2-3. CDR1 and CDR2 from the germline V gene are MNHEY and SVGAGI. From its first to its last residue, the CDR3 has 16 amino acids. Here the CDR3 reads CASSSSPLGGADTQYF.

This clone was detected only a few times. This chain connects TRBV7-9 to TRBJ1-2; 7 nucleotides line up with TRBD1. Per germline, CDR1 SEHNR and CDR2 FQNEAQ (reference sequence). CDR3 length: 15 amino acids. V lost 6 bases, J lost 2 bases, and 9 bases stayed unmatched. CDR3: CASRDAGTANYGYTF. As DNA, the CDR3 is TGTGCCAGCAGGGACGCCGGGACAGCGAACTATGGCTACACCTTC.

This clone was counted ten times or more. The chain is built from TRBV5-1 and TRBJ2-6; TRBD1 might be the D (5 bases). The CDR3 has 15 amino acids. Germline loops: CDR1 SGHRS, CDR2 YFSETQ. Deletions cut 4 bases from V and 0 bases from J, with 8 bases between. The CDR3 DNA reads TGCGCCAGCAGCCCTGACAGCTCTGGGGCCAACGTCCTGACTTTC. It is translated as CASSPDSSGANVLTF.

The CDR3 protein is CASSRQGNSGANVLTF. CDR3 DNA: TGCGCCAGCAGTCGGCAGGGAAACTCTGGGGCCAACGTCCTGACTTTC. The rearrangement joins TRBV5-1 to TRBJ2-6, with D perhaps matching TRBD1 (5 bases). Germline CDR1 reads SGHRS; CDR2 reads YFSETQ. The CDR3 covers 16 residues. V gave up 5 bases and J gave up 0 bases, with 12 bases separating them.

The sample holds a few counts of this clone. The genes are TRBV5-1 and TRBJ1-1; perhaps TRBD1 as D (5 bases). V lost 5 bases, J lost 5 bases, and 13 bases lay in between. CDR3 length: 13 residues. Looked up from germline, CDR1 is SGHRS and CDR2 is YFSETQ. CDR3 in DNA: TGCGCCAGCAGTAACGGGGGGGTAACTGAAGCTTTCTTT. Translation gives CASSNGGVTEAFF.

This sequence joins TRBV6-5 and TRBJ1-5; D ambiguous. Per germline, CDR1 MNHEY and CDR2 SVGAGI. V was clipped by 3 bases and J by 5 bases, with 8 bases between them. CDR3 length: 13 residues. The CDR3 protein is CASSYDRYQPQHF. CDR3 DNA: TGTGCCAGCAGTTATGATCGATATCAGCCCCAGCATTTT.

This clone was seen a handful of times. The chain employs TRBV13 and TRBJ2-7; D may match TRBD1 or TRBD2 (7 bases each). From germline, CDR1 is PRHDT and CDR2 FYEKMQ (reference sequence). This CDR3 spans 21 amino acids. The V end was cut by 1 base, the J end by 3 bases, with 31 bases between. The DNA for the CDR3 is TGTGCCAGCAGCTTAGAGGGGCGACAGGGAGAGACTAGCTTAAGACACTACGAGCAGTACGTC. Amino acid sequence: CASSLEGRQGETSLRHYEQYV.

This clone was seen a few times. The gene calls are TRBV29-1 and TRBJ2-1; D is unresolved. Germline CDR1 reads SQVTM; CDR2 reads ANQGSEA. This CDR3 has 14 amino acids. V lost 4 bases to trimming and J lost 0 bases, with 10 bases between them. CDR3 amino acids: CSVAATGSYNEQFF. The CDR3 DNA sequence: TGCAGCGTTGCAGCGACTGGCTCCTACAATGAGCAGTTCTTC.

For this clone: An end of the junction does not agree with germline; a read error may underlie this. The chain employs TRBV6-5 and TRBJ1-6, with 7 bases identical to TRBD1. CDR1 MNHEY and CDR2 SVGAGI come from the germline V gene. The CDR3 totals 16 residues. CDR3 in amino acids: CASSYSGGSDNSPLHF. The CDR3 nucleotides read TGTGCCAGCAGTTACTCAGGGGGCTCCGATAATTCACCCCTCCACTTT.